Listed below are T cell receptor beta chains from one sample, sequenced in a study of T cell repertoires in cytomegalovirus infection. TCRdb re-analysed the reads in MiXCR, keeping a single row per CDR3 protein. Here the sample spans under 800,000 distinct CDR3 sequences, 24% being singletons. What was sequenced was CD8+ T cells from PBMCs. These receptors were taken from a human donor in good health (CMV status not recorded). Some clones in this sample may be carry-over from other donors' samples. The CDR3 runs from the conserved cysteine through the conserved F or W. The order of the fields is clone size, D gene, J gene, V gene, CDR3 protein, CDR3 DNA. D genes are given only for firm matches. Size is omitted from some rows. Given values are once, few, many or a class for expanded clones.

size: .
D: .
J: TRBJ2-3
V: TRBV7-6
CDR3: CASSLAYGGTLDTQYF
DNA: TGTGCCAGCAGCTTAGCGTACGGGGGAACTCTAGATACGCAGTATTTT

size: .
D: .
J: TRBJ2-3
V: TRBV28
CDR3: CASSFDRGFIPSTDTQYF
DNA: TGTGCCAGCAGTTTCGATAGGGGGTTTATCCCTAGCACAGATACGCAGTATTTT

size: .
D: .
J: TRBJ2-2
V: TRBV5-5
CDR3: CASSLPGTWELFF
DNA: TGTGCCAGCAGCCTCCCAGGGACGTGGGAGCTGTTTTTT

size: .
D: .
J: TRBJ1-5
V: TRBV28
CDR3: CASSPWTEITYSNQPQHF
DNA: TGTGCCAGCAGTCCATGGACAGAAATAACTTATAGCAATCAGCCCCAGCATTTT

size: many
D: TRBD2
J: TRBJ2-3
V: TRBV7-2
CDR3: CASSRTSGEFTDTQYF
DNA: TGTGCCAGCAGCAGGACTAGCGGGGAATTCACAGATACGCAGTATTTT

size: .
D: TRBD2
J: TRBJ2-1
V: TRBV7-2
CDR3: CASSLGLDSCNEQFF
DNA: TGTGCCAGCAGCCTCGGACTAGACTCCTGCAATGAGCAGTTCTTC

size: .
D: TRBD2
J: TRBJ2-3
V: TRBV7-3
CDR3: CASSLEGGGNLDTQYF
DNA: TGTGCCAGCAGCTTAGAAGGCGGGGGAAATCTCGATACGCAGTATTTT

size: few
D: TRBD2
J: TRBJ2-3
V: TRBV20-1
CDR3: CSASPKLLAASTDTQYF
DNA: TGCAGTGCTAGTCCTAAGTTACTAGCGGCTAGCACAGATACGCAGTATTTT

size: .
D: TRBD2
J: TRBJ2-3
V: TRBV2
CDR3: CASSPSLRGSTDTQYF
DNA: TGTGCCAGCAGTCCGTCCCTGCGGGGGTCCACAGATACGCAGTATTTT

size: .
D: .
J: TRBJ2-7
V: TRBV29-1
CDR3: CSADSTVNSYEQYF
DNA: TGCAGCGCTGACTCGACAGTTAATTCCTACGAGCAGTACTTC

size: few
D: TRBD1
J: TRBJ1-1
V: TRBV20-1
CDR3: CSADTGTGAPEAFF
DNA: TGCAGTGCGGACACCGGGACAGGGGCCCCTGAAGCTTTCTTT

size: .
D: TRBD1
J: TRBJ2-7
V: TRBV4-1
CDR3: CASSQEWGQGVEQYF
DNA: TGCGCCAGCAGCCAAGAGTGGGGACAGGGCGTCGAGCAGTACTTC

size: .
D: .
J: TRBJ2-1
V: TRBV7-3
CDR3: CASSLTFKNEQFF
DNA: TGTGCCAGCAGCTTAACCTTCAAGAATGAGCAGTTCTTC

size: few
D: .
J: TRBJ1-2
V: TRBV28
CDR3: CASSLRDFKEGYTF
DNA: TGTGCCAGCAGTTTAAGGGACTTTAAGGAGGGCTACACCTTC

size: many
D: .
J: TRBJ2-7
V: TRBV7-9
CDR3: CASSSPGRGHEQYF
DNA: TGTGCCAGCAGCTCACCGGGCAGGGGCCACGAGCAGTACTTC

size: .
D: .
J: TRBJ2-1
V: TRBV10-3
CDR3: CAITGGANEQFF
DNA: TGTGCCATCACTGGAGGGGCGAATGAGCAGTTCTTC

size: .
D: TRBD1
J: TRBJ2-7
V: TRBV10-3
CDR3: CATWTGGSGYF
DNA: TGTGCCACATGGACAGGGGGGTCCGGGTACTTC

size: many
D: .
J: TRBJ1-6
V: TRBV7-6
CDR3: CASSLQGINSPLHF
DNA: TGTGCCAGCAGTCTCCAGGGGATTAATTCACCCCTCCACTTT

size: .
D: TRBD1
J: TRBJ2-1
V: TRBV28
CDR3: CASSPIPSGGYWFF
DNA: TGTGCCAGCAGCCCCATCCCATCAGGGGGCTACTGGTTCTTC

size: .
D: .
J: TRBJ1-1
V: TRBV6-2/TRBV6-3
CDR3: CASSFNLQGQTEAFF
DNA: TGTGCCAGCAGTTTCAACCTACAGGGACAAACTGAAGCTTTCTTT

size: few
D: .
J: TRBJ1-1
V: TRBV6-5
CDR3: CASSVWWELNTEAFF
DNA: TGTGCCAGCAGCGTATGGTGGGAACTCAACACTGAAGCTTTCTTT

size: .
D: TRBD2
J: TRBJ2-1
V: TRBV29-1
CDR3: CSVRLDPSGAPGSYNEQFF
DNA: TGCAGCGTTAGGTTGGATCCTAGCGGGGCGCCCGGCTCCTACAATGAGCAGTTCTTC

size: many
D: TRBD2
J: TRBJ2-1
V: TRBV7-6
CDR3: CASSLEAGGTYNEQFF
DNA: TGTGCCAGCAGCTTAGAAGCGGGGGGCACCTACAATGAGCAGTTCTTC

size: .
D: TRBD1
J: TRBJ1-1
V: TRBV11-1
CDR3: CASSPPGQGFRTEAFF
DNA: TGTGCCAGCAGCCCGCCCGGACAGGGGTTCCGAACTGAAGCTTTCTTT

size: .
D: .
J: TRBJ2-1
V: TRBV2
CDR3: CASSEWVGGEGFSLGNEQFF
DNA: TGTGCCAGCAGTGAGTGGGTGGGGGGCGAGGGGTTCTCCCTAGGCAATGAGCAGTTCTTC

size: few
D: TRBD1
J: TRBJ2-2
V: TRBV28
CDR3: CASSSRTGGKDTGELFF
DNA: TGTGCCAGCAGTTCCCGGACAGGGGGCAAAGATACCGGGGAGCTGTTTTTT

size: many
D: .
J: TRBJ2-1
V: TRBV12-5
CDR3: CASGRVYNEQFF
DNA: TGTGCTAGTGGTAGGGTTTACAATGAGCAGTTCTTC

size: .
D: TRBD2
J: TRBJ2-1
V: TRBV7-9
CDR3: CASSWTSVGGNEQFF
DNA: TGTGCCAGCAGCTGGACTAGCGTAGGAGGGAATGAGCAGTTCTTC

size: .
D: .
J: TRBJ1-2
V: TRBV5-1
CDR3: CASSFNSGTSYGYTF
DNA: TGCGCCAGCAGCTTTAACTCCGGGACAAGCTATGGCTACACCTTC

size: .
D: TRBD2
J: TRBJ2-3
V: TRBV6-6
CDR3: CASSYSTSGGAHTQYF
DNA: TGTGCCAGCAGTTACTCAACTAGCGGGGGGGCACATACGCAGTATTTT

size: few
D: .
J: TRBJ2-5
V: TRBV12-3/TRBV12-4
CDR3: CASSLRDFPRTQYF
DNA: TGTGCCAGCAGTCTCCGGGACTTCCCTCGGACCCAGTACTTC

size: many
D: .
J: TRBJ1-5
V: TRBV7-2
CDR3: CASSPRGWPQHF
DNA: TGTGCCAGCAGCCCTAGAGGTTGGCCCCAGCATTTT

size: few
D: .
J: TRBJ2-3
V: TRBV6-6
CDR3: CASSYPGLTDTQYF
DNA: TGTGCCAGCAGTTACCCCGGTTTGACAGATACGCAGTATTTT

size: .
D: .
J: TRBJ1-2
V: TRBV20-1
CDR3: CSAGWLLRGGTYGYTF
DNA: TGCAGTGCTGGTTGGCTGTTGCGGGGGGGCACCTATGGCTACACCTTC

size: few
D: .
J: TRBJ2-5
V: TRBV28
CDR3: CASSPVGPGETQYF
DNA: TGTGCCAGCAGTCCCGTAGGCCCGGGAGAGACCCAGTACTTC

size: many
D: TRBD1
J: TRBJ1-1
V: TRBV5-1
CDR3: CASSQNRGNTEAFF
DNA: TGCGCCAGCAGCCAGAACAGGGGGAACACTGAAGCTTTCTTT

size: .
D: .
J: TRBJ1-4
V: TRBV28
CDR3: CASSLGQSFNEKLFF
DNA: TGTGCCAGCAGCCTAGGACAGTCCTTTAATGAAAAACTGTTTTTT

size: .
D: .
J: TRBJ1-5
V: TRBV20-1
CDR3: CSAIYRDQPQHF
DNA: TGCAGTGCTATTTACAGGGATCAGCCCCAGCATTTT

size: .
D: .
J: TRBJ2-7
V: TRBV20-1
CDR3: CSATTAGRATHGLEQYF
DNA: TGCAGTGCTACCACCGCTGGAAGGGCTACTCATGGCCTCGAGCAGTACTTC

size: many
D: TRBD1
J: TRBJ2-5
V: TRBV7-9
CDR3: CASSRDRGFITGETQYF
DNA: TGTGCCAGCTCAAGGGACAGGGGTTTTATCACCGGGGAGACCCAGTACTTC

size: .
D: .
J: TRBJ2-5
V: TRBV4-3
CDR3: CASSQVGFQETQYF
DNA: TGCGCCAGCAGCCAAGTTGGGTTTCAAGAGACCCAGTACTTC

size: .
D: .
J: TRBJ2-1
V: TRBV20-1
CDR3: CSARAQGGGTYNEQFF
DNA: TGCAGTGCTAGAGCTCAAGGGGGGGGTACCTACAATGAGCAGTTCTTC

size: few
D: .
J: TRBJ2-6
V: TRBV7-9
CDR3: CASSDWGPGANVLTF
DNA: TGTGCCAGCAGCGACTGGGGGCCCGGGGCCAACGTCCTGACTTTC

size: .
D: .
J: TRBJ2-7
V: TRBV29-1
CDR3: CSVTWGASEQYF
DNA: TGCAGCGTTACCTGGGGGGCTTCCGAGCAGTACTTC

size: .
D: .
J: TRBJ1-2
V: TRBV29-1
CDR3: CSVEEREKEGYGYTF
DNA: TGCAGCGTTGAAGAAAGGGAGAAAGAAGGCTATGGCTACACCTTC

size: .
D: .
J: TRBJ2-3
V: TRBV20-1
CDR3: CSATTSPARTDTQYF
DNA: TGCAGTGCAACCACTAGTCCGGCCCGCACAGATACGCAGTATTTT

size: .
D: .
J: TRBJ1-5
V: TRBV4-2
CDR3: CASSHTRDDFQPQHF
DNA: TGTGCCAGCAGCCACACCCGGGACGATTTTCAGCCCCAGCATTTT

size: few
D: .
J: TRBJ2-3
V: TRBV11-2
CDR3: CASSLGGLRRYF
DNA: TGTGCCAGCAGCTTAGGCGGGCTAAGGAGGTATTTT

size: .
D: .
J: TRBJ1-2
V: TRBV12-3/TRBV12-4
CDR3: CASSFGLSGYTF
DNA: TGTGCCAGCAGTTTCGGGCTCTCTGGCTACACCTTC

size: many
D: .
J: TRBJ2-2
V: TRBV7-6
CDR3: CASSYTTGKAGELFF
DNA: TGTGCCAGCAGTTATACCACGGGGAAGGCCGGGGAGCTGTTTTTT

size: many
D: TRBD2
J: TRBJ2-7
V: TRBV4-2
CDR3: CASSQDPSGGLREQYF
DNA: TGTGCCAGCAGCCAAGATCCTAGCGGGGGGCTACGGGAGCAGTACTTC

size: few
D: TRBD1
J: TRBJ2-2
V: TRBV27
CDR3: CATRQGSYTGELFF
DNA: TGTGCCACCAGACAGGGGTCGTACACCGGGGAGCTGTTTTTT

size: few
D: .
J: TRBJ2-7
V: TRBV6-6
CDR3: CASSHATGYTSYEQYF
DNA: TGTGCCAGCAGTCACGCCACAGGGTATACATCCTACGAGCAGTACTTC

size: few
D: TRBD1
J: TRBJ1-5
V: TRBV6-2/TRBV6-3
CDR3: CASSFERTGVARSQPQHF
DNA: TGTGCCAGCAGTTTCGAGAGGACAGGGGTCGCGCGGTCCCAGCCCCAGCATTTT

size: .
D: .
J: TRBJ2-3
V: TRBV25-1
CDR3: CASSERGMLDTQYF
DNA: TGTGCCAGCAGTGAGAGGGGTATGTTGGATACGCAGTATTTT